What follows are 18 T cell receptor beta chains derived from one specimen sequenced in a study of blood T cell repertoires in COVID-19. Profiling relied on immunoSEQ multiplex PCR, and the TCRdb table lists in-frame clones only, not all of them. The table lists a few hundred thousand clones, roughly four fifths of them singletons, with about 5% in the top ten. Source material: PBMCs or T cells enriched from blood (not recorded which). These receptors were obtained from a woman aged 45-65 years who had recovered from COVID-19.

V gene TRBV19 combines with J gene TRBJ1-4; 11 bases line up with TRBD1. The CDR3 is 14 residues long. Germline assignment: CDR1 LNHDA and CDR2 SQIVND (reference sequence). J gave up 3 bases and V 9 bases, and 3 bases lay outside the gene matches. CDR3 bases: TGTGCCAGCCAGGGACAGGGGGCTAATGAAAAACTGTTTTTT. Translated: CASQGQGANEKLFF.

The chain uses TRBV6-1 and TRBJ2-2; D gene ambiguous. The CDR3 spans 14 residues. Trimming pared 2 bases from V and 5 bases from J, leaving 9 bases between. Germline CDR1 is MNHNS and CDR2 is SASEGT. The CDR3 region is CASSELRWTGELFF. In DNA, the CDR3 is TGTGCCAGCAGTGAACTCCGGTGGACCGGGGAGCTGTTTTTT.

The chain combines TRBV7-9 with TRBJ1-2, with D tentatively TRBD1 (5 bases). The V gene lost 1 base and the J gene lost 8 bases, with 11 bases spanning the gap. CDR1 SEHNR and CDR2 FQNEAQ come from the germline V gene (reference sequence). The CDR3 extends over 13 amino acids. CDR3 nucleotides: TGTGCCAGCAGCTTAGGGAGGGGCTACGGCTACACCTTC. This codes for CASSLGRGYGYTF.

This chain joins TRBV5-1 and TRBJ1-2; D remains ambiguous. Germline assignment: CDR1 SGHRS and CDR2 YFSETQ. This CDR3 region has 13 residues. V lost 1 base to trimming and J lost 7 bases, with 11 bases between them. The CDR3 loop is CASSLPGSGGYTF. The CDR3 DNA follows: TGCGCCAGCAGCTTGCCGGGGTCCGGTGGCTACACCTTC. Variable domain in full (rest from reference TRBV5-1 and TRBJ1-2): KAGVTQTPRYLIKTRGQQVTLSCSPISGHRSVSWYQQTPGQGLQFLFEYFSETQRNKGNFPGRFSGRQFSNSRSEMNVSTLELGDSALYLCASSLPGSGGYTFGSGTRLTVV.

The chain employs TRBV9 and TRBJ2-7; TRBD2 might be the D (6 bases). Germline values: CDR1 SGDLS, CDR2 YYNGEE. The CDR3 has 14 amino acids. Trimming pared 5 bases from V and 0 bases from J, leaving 12 bases between. The CDR3 protein is CASSGDSYSYEQYF. The DNA for the CDR3 is TGTGCCAGCAGTGGGGACTCCTACTCCTACGAGCAGTACTTC.

The J gene is TRBJ1-2, the V gene TRBV5-1, with no clear D. The V gene lost 5 bases and the J gene lost 4 bases, with 18 bases spanning the gap. This CDR3 region has 15 residues. The germline CDR1 and CDR2 sequences are SGHRS and YFSETQ. CDR3 loop: CASSPTLERGYGYTF. The CDR3 nucleotides are TGCGCCAGCAGTCCCACTCTCGAACGGGGCTATGGCTACACCTTC.

The gene calls are TRBV4-2 and TRBJ1-5; D is possibly TRBD1 (5 bases). Germline loops: CDR1 LGHNA, CDR2 YNFKEQ. The CDR3 spans 16 residues. V was trimmed by 1 base and J by 4 bases, leaving 14 bases between them. This chain's CDR3 is CASSQVSGGLNQPQHF. As DNA, the CDR3 is TGTGCCAGCAGCCAAGTTTCGGGGGGATTAAATCAGCCCCAGCATTTT.

The V call is TRBV24-1, the J call TRBJ2-1; 9 bases fit TRBD1. Trimming took 4 bases from V and 4 from J; bases not matched to a gene: 10. This CDR3 spans 17 amino acids. Germline CDR1 and CDR2: KGHDR and SFDVKD. The CDR3 nucleotides are TGTGCCACCAGTGACTCCAGTCCGGGACAGGGTTACAATGAGCAGTTCTTC. Translating it yields CATSDSSPGQGYNEQFF.

The chain couples TRBV4-2 to TRBJ1-4; D remains unclear. The CDR3 covers 15 residues. Trimming stripped 2 bases from V and 0 bases from J, with 7 bases between. Per germline, CDR1 LGHNA and CDR2 YNFKEQ. CDR3 protein: CASSQSAATNEKLFF. CDR3 DNA sequence: TGTGCCAGCAGCCAAAGCGCTGCAACTAATGAAAAACTGTTTTTT.

V and J are TRBV7-3 and TRBJ2-2; D possibly corresponds to TRBD1 (6 bases). This CDR3 region has 15 residues. Germline CDR1 reads SGHTA; CDR2 reads FQGTGA. Trimming left V 5 bases short and J 3 bases short, with 13 bases between. Written as DNA, the CDR3 is TGTGCCAGCAGCGCGGCAGGGGTGGACACCGGGGAGCTGTTTTTT. Translating it yields CASSAAGVDTGELFF. Full variable domain (missing parts from reference TRBV7-3 and TRBJ2-2): GAGVSQTPSNKVTEKGKYVELRCDPISGHTALYWYRQSLGQGPEFLIYFQGTGAADDSGLPNDRFFAVRPEGSVSTLKIQRTERGDSAVYLCASSAAGVDTGELFFGEGSRLTVL.

The count of this clone is one. The chain employs TRBV5-4 and TRBJ1-5; 8 bases are a match to TRBD1. V shed 4 bases and J 5 bases; nucleotides not matched to a gene: 8. CDR1 is SGHNT and CDR2 is YYREEE in the germline V gene (reference sequence). The CDR3 extends over 15 amino acids. The CDR3 nucleotides read TGTGCCAGCAGCCTTGACAGGGGTCAGGATCAGCCCCAGCATTTT. Encoded protein: CASSLDRGQDQPQHF.

The rearrangement links TRBV7-8 to TRBJ2-3, with 8 bases matching TRBD2. V was pared by 5 bases and J by 0 bases, with 4 bases of the junction left unmatched. Germline V gene sequence: CDR1 SGHVS, CDR2 FQNEAQ. The CDR3 loop spans 15 amino acids. As DNA, the CDR3 is TGTGCCAGCAGCATTAGCGGGACTAGCACAGATACGCAGTATTTT. Its translation is CASSISGTSTDTQYF. Together with reference TRBV7-8 and TRBJ2-3, the CDR3 gives the full variable domain: GAGVSQSPRYKVAKRGQDVALRCDPISGHVSLFWYQQALGQGPEFLTYFQNEAQLDKSGLPSDRFFAERPEGSVSTLKIQRTQQEDSAVYLCASSISGTSTDTQYFGPGTRLTVL.

The rearrangement joins TRBV27 to TRBJ1-5; unclear D gene. Germline CDR1 and CDR2: MNHEY and SMNVEV (reference sequence). V lost 3 bases, J lost 2 bases, and 8 bases lay in between. This CDR3 is 14 amino acids long. CDR3 coding DNA: TGTGCCAGCAGTTTCGCGGCGCGCAATCAGCCCCAGCATTTT. Residues: CASSFAARNQPQHF.

The CDR3 protein is CASSLGYDRPGTEAFF. CDR3 nucleotides: TGTGCCAGCAGTTTAGGGTACGACAGGCCGGGCACTGAAGCTTTCTTT. V and J are TRBV27 and TRBJ1-1; D perhaps matches TRBD1 (6 bases). This CDR3 is built from 16 residues. The V gene's germline CDR1 is MNHEY and CDR2 SMNVEV (reference sequence). Trimming stripped 2 bases from V and 4 bases from J, with 17 bases between.

J is TRBJ2-1 and V is TRBV19, with a weak D call TRBD2 (6 bases). V dropped 4 bases and J dropped 4 bases, with 11 bases sitting between them. The CDR3 is 14 residues long. Germline V gene data show CDR1 as LNHDA and CDR2 as SQIVND (reference sequence). In nucleotides, the CDR3 is TGTGCCAGTAGTAACTACGGGACTTACAATGAGCAGTTCTTC. It translates to CASSNYGTYNEQFF.

The chain links TRBV5-4 to TRBJ2-1, with 10 bases fitting TRBD2. Germline assignment: CDR1 SGHNT and CDR2 YYREEE (reference sequence). The J segment lost 5 bases and the V segment lost 5 bases, leaving 7 bases of the junction unmatched. The CDR3 runs 15 residues. CDR3 residues: CASSLTSGTHNEQFF. CDR3 in DNA: TGTGCCAGCAGTCTCACTAGCGGGACGCACAATGAGCAGTTCTTC.

V gene TRBV4-3 combines with J gene TRBJ1-5; D unclear. The CDR3 spans 13 residues. Trimming stripped 0 bases from V and 9 bases from J, with 9 bases between. Germline V gene lookup returns CDR1 LGHNA and CDR2 YSLEER. The CDR3 DNA is TGCGCCAGCAGCCAAGACCCTCGGGGGCCCCAGCATTTT. It encodes CASSQDPRGPQHF.

The chain combines TRBV4-1 with TRBJ1-2; D possibly corresponds to TRBD1 (5 bases). Trimming took off 0 bases at V and 0 bases at J, with 8 bases between the two ends. This CDR3 comprises 15 residues. Germline-derived CDR1 and CDR2 are MGHRA and YSYEKL. CDR3 bases: TGCGCCAGCAGCCAAGATAGGGGCACTAACTATGGCTACACCTTC. Protein product: CASSQDRGTNYGYTF.